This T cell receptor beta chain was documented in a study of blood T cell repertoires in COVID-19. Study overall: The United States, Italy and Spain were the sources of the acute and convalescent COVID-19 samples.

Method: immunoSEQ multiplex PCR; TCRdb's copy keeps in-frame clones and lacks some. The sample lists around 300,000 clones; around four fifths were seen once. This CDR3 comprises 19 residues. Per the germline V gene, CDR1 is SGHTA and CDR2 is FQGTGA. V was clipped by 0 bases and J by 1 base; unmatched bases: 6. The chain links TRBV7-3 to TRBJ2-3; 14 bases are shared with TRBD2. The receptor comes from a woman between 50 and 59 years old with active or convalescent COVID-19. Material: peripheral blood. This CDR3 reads CASSLTPGLAGVGTDTQYF. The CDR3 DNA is TGTGCCAGCAGCTTAACCCCGGGACTAGCGGGAGTGGGCACAGATACGCAGTATTTT.